This T cell receptor (beta chain) was observed in a study of shared clonotypes between healthy human individuals. Findings and caveats of the study: Despite large depth, rarefaction showed incomplete sorted-subset sequencing. Of the naive CD4 clonotypes, around 5% were shared across a few donors.

Notes on this clone: Its antigen is still unknown.

Among the donors, all were Caucasian adults who lived in Nashville, Tennessee. Original processing methods: In the immunoSEQ data, sequences were junction-only and lacked quality scores, so filtering differed. The protocol was immunoSEQ multiplex PCR, while the TCRdb copy is restricted to in-frame clones and leaves out a portion. V, J and clone size were drawn from that table, and D and trimming were deduced from the DNA. This sample has about 2.5 million clones; around 93% occur once, and the top ten carry about 0.36%. Sequencing was carried out using naive CD4+ T cells from PBMCs. Noted subset: CD45RA+ positively selected. This TCR came from a man aged 18 to 29 in good health. Some clones in this sample may be carry-over from other donors' samples.

The CDR3 DNA reads TGTGCCTGGAGTGTAGGAAGGGTAACGCCCCAGCATTTT. Translating it yields CAWSVGRVTPQHF. This chain connects TRBV30 to TRBJ1-5; D not certain. This CDR3 is 13 amino acids long. The ends were cut back, 0 bases at V and 9 bases at J, with 12 bases in the middle. Germline CDR1 is GTSNPN and CDR2 is SVGIG (reference sequence).